This TCR beta chain was sequenced during a study of cytomegalovirus exposure and HLA in healthy donors. Study results and limitations: In a later analysis, a missense DCLRE1C variant was linked to TCR beta V- and J-gene trimming.

There are a few counts of this clone. Antigen: not known. V lost 4 bases and J lost 7; bases outside the gene matches: 14. CDR1 and CDR2 (germline): SNHLY, FYNNEI. The CDR3 consists of 17 residues. The PCR employed 60 Vbeta primers together with 13 Jbeta primers. Repertoires were generated with immunoSEQ multiplex PCR, while TCRdb's copy carries only in-frame clones and drops some. The table records approximately 190,000 clones, roughly nine tenths of them present only once. The clonotype comes from a boy between 2 and 10 years old in good health and CMV-seronegative. Source material: PBMCs. V gene TRBV2 combines with J gene TRBJ2-7; 12 nucleotides align to TRBD2. The CDR3 bases are TGTGCCAGCAGTGCCCCGTTTCTAGCGGGAGGGCCGGGAGAGCAGTACTTC. Protein: CASSAPFLAGGPGEQYF. The full variable domain, rest sourced from reference TRBV2 and TRBJ2-7, is EPEVTQTPSHQVTQMGQEVILRCVPISNHLYFYWYRQILGQKVEFLVSFYNNEISEKSEIFDDQFSVERPDGSNFTLKIRSTKLEDSAMYFCASSAPFLAGGPGEQYFGPGTRLTVT.